This TCR beta chain originates from a study of blood T cell repertoires in COVID-19. As for the study in general: Whether acute or convalescent, the COVID-19 samples came from the United States, Italy and Spain. T cells, B-cell-depleted T cells, or PBMCs supplied cDNA or gDNA.

Germline lookup yields CDR1 WSHSY and CDR2 SAAADI. J was trimmed by 8 bases and V by 1 base; bases with no gene match: 4. CDR3 length: 15 residues. Authors' methods: The assay estimated nucleated cells by amplifying reference gene primers. The data were produced by immunoSEQ multiplex PCR, yet TCRdb's version contains in-frame clones alone and is incomplete. Clonal size and the V and J genes are those of that table, whereas D and trimming came from the DNA. The data contain approximately 210,000 clones, roughly 88% of them singletons. Sequenced sample: peripheral blood. The receptor was isolated from a young man who had recovered from COVID-19. V gene TRBV10-2 combines with J gene TRBJ2-7, with TRBD2 matching 14 bases. The CDR3, as DNA: TGCGCCAGCAGTGAGTTGACTAGCGGGGGGGCCAAGCAGTACTTC. Translating it yields CASSELTSGGAKQYF.